In this sample, the clone carrying this T cell receptor (beta chain) turned up once. Noted time point: peripheral blood 6 weeks after treatment start. Sampling of each patient yielded between 1 and 8 specimens, collected pretreatment and on-treatment. Spiking each PCR with synthetic TCR analog templates was performed. TCRdb's table, derived via immunoSEQ multiplex PCR, lists solely in-frame clones and lacks some. The sample lists about 22,000 clones, around 91% seen once, with about 11% in the top ten. Germline V gene data show CDR1 as SEHNR and CDR2 as FQNEAQ (reference sequence). Between the trimmed V and J ends, which lost 2 bases and 0 bases, there was a span of 7 bases. The CDR3 has 15 residues. The entry originates in a study of PD-L1 blockade in urothelial cancer. As for the study in general: The median number of T cells present in blood samples was around 150,000.

Sequenced here: PBMCs, sampled around atezolizumab (anti-PD-L1) treatment. The clonotype comes from a woman aged 55-70 years with urothelial cancer. The chain employs TRBV7-9 and TRBJ1-4; D call uncertain. Here the CDR3 DNA reads TGTGCCAGCAGCTTAAGGAGTCCAACTAATGAAAAACTGTTTTTT. Amino acids: CASSLRSPTNEKLFF.